These T cell receptor beta chains were read from a single sample in a study of beta chain features in type 1 diabetes. The method was immunoSEQ multiplex PCR; TCRdb's version includes in-frame clones alone and lacks a portion of them. The sample consists of 500,000 to 700,000 clones, less than 20% of them appearing once. What was sequenced was naive CD4+ T cells from blood. Receptors originate from a man between 18 and 29 years old in good health. Both conserved end residues are part of each CDR3.

V gene,J gene,CDR3 length,CDR3 protein
TRBV4-2,TRBJ2-7,16,CASSQDLLAGGYEQYF
TRBV6-1,TRBJ1-5,15,CASSETVYSNQPQHF
TRBV18,TRBJ1-1,17,CASSPLRQGDSNTEAFF
TRBV5-7,TRBJ2-3,17,CASTDWDLPSYTDTQYF
TRBV7-2,TRBJ2-3,11,CASSLTDTQYF
TRBV30,TRBJ2-3,14,CAWIPGISSDTQYF
TRBV6-5,TRBJ2-4,14,CASGGSGAKNIQYF
TRBV14,TRBJ2-1,15,CASSPLAGGTNEQFF
TRBV9,TRBJ2-3,15,CASTRELAGTDTQYF
TRBV29-1,TRBJ2-2,14,CSVPGGTNTGELFF
TRBV4-3,TRBJ2-2,14,CASTSTTNTGELFF
TRBV7-2,TRBJ2-1,15,CASSLGQGAVDEQFF
TRBV7-2,TRBJ2-5,15,CASSLIPVRQETQYF
TRBV27,TRBJ1-4,17,CASSSGTGLPTNEKLFF
TRBV12-5,TRBJ2-7,16,CASGLVRQGSSYEQYF
TRBV7-2,TRBJ2-2,14,CASSSLRSTGELFF
TRBV9,TRBJ2-3,12,CASSKGLDTQYF
TRBV28,TRBJ1-5,11,CASSYGQPQHF
TRBV5-1,TRBJ2-3,15,CASSLIGQGTDTQYF
TRBV30,TRBJ2-7,13,CAWSSSGGYEQYF
TRBV7-9,TRBJ1-2,13,CASSIQGAGGYTF
TRBV30,TRBJ2-7,12,CAWSGTSWKQYF
TRBV18,TRBJ2-3,14,CATTARSWADTQYF
TRBV7-9,TRBJ1-2,14,CASSAGTGPRGYTF
TRBV7-9,TRBJ1-5,14,CASSEGEGGQPQHF
TRBV14,TRBJ1-2,15,CASSLPGTVNYGYTF
TRBV5-4,TRBJ2-2,14,CATRQASNTGELFF
TRBV19,TRBJ2-1,16,CASSIRLAGRIHEQFF